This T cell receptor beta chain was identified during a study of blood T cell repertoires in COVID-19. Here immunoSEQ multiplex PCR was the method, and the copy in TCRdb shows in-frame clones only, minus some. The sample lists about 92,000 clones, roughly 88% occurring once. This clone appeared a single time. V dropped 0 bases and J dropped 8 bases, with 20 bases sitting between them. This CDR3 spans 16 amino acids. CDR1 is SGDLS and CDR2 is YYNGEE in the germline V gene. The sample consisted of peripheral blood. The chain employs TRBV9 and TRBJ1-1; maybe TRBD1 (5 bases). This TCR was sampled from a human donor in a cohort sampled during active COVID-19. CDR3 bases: TGTGCCAGCAGCGTAGATCAGCCAGGGCTGGGATGGGAAGCTTTCTTT. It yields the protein CASSVDQPGLGWEAFF.